Below, 2 T cell receptor beta chains from the same sample are listed, as sequenced in a study of T cell repertoires in cytomegalovirus infection. TCRdb independently ran MiXCR on the reads; one entry per CDR3 protein. This table holds roughly 700,000 distinct CDR3 sequences, around 30% found once. Their antigen targets remain unknown. The sample was cultured PBMCs, taken from culture after CMV antigen stimulation. The receptors were sampled from a human donor in good health (CMV status not recorded). Some clones in this sample may be carry-over from other donors' samples.

The genes are TRBV4-1 and TRBJ1-6, with D unclear. CDR3 length equals 15 residues. Germline V gene lookup returns CDR1 MGHRA and CDR2 YSYEKL. V was trimmed by 1 base and J by 10 bases, leaving 14 bases between them. CDR3 coding DNA: TGCGCCAGCAGCCAAGGGCTGTGGAGTGGATCACCCCTCCACTTT. It yields the protein CASSQGLWSGSPLHF.

This clonotype was seen a handful of times. The V and J genes are TRBV12-5 and TRBJ2-1; perhaps TRBD1 as D (5 bases). V lost 6 bases to trimming and J lost 3 bases, with 9 bases between them. CDR1 and CDR2 from the germline V gene are LGHNT and FRNRAP. This CDR3 comprises 13 residues. The CDR3 reads CASGPGHYNEQFF. DNA for the CDR3: TGTGCTAGTGGACCTGGACACTACAATGAGCAGTTCTTC.